Below, 11 T cell receptor beta chains from the same sample are listed, as sequenced in a study of OX40 agonist ivuxolimab in advanced cancers. The method was immunoSEQ multiplex PCR; TCRdb's version includes in-frame clones alone and lacks a portion of them. Of 35,000 to 50,000 clones in the sample, approximately 92% are singletons; the top ten hold 4.5% to 5%. The sequences come from CD4+ or CD8+ T cells sorted from blood, collected in a trial of the OX40 agonist ivuxolimab. The source is an adult with an advanced solid tumor such as melanoma, head and neck, liver or kidney cancer.

This clone has only a few counts. The chain links TRBV5-8 to TRBJ1-6, with no clear D. CDR1 is SGHTS, CDR2 YDEGEE, per germline. V was trimmed by 4 bases and J by 8 bases, leaving 16 bases between them. CDR3 length: 15 residues. CDR3 in amino acids: CASSARVGSDSPLHF. CDR3 sequence (DNA): TGTGCCAGCAGCGCCCGTGTGGGGTCGGATTCACCCCTCCACTTT. The full variable domain, completed using reference TRBV5-8 and TRBJ1-6, is EAGVTQSPTHLIKTRGQQATLRCSPISGHTSVYWYQQALGLGLQFLLWYDEGEERNRGNFPPRFSGRQFPNYSSELNVNALELEDSALYLCASSARVGSDSPLHFGNGTRLTVT.

This chain links TRBV2 with TRBJ1-3; no clear D. Germline CDR1 is SNHLY and CDR2 is FYNNEI. The CDR3 spans 14 residues. Deletions cut 3 bases from V and 4 bases from J, with 10 bases between. The CDR3 bases are TGTGCCAGCAGTGACACCATGATCGGAAACACCATATATTTT. It is translated as CASSDTMIGNTIYF.

J is TRBJ1-5 and V is TRBV10-2; the D is unclear. This CDR3 is 13 amino acids long. The ends were cut back, 7 bases at V and 1 base at J, with 8 bases in the middle. The germline V gene encodes CDR1 WSHSY and CDR2 SAAADI. CDR3 loop: CASKDGSNQPQHF. CDR3 bases: TGCGCCAGCAAAGACGGGAGCAATCAGCCCCAGCATTTT.

This clone was seen once. The sample has other DNA sequences that encode this CDR3 too. The J gene is TRBJ2-1, the V gene TRBV19, with D uncertain. Germline V lookup: CDR1 LNHDA, CDR2 SQIVND (reference sequence). Trimming left V 3 bases short and J 5 bases short, with 8 bases between. The CDR3 covers 13 residues. This chain's CDR3 is CASSIVGNNEQFF. DNA of the CDR3: TGTGCCAGTAGTATCGTGGGAAACAATGAGCAGTTCTTC.

The chain has TRBV6-6 and TRBJ1-2, with D unclear. Per the germline V gene, CDR1 is MNHNY and CDR2 is SVGAGI (reference sequence). The CDR3 has 14 amino acids. V dropped 6 bases and J dropped 0 bases, with 11 bases sitting between them. Here the CDR3 reads CASSSQPANYGYTF. DNA of the CDR3: TGTGCCAGCAGCTCGCAGCCGGCTAACTATGGCTACACCTTC.

CDR3 loop: CASSEGTGPYGYTF. CDR3 coding DNA: TGTGCCAGCAGCGAGGGGACAGGGCCCTATGGCTACACCTTC. The gene calls are TRBV9 and TRBJ1-2; 9 positions match TRBD1. This CDR3 comprises 14 residues. J lost 4 bases, V lost 3 bases, and 4 bases had no gene match. Germline V lookup: CDR1 SGDLS, CDR2 YYNGEE. Variable domain in full (rest from reference TRBV9 and TRBJ1-2): DSGVTQTPKHLITATGQRVTLRCSPRSGDLSVYWYQQSLDQGLQFLIQYYNGEERAKGNILERFSAQQFPDLHSELNLSSLELGDSALYFCASSEGTGPYGYTFGSGTRLTVV.

This chain uses TRBV6-1 with TRBJ2-5; the match to TRBD1 covers 7 bases. From germline, CDR1 is MNHNS and CDR2 SASEGT. The CDR3 totals 14 residues. V shed 3 bases and J 7 bases; nucleotides not matched to a gene: 8. The CDR3 sequence is CASSDGTASVTQYF. The CDR3 DNA follows: TGTGCCAGCAGTGACGGGACAGCAAGCGTGACCCAGTACTTC.

V usage is TRBV30 and J usage is TRBJ1-4; 9 bases agree with TRBD1. This CDR3 spans 17 amino acids. J was trimmed by 8 bases and V by 5 bases; bases with no gene match: 18. Germline CDR1 and CDR2: GTSNPN and SVGIG (reference sequence). CDR3 in DNA: TGTGCCTGGGGTAAAGGGACAGGGTCCGCAGGAGGCGAAAAACTGTTTTTT. Its protein is CAWGKGTGSAGGEKLFF.

V usage is TRBV7-2 and J usage is TRBJ2-5, with D possibly being TRBD1 (5 bases). V lost 2 bases to trimming and J lost 3 bases, with 10 bases between them. CDR1 is SGHTA and CDR2 is FQGNSA in the germline V gene. This CDR3 contains 14 residues. CDR3 in amino acids: CASSLLSGKETQYF. The CDR3 DNA sequence: TGTGCCAGCAGCTTACTGTCAGGGAAAGAGACCCAGTACTTC.

This chain connects TRBV6-5 to TRBJ1-3, with 7 bases that match TRBD1. Trimming at V came to 11 bases and at J to 3 bases, leaving 13 bases not matched to a gene. Germline assignment: CDR1 MNHEY and CDR2 SVGAGI. The CDR3 contains 15 residues. The CDR3 protein is CACTRGGKSGNTIYF. CDR3 DNA sequence: TGTGCCTGTACCAGGGGGGGCAAGAGTGGAAACACCATATATTTT.

The CDR3 is CASRRTGNVETQYF. The CDR3 bases are TGTGCCAGCAGGAGGACAGGGAATGTAGAGACCCAGTACTTC. The chain carries TRBV28 and TRBJ2-5, with 8 bases identical to TRBD1. The CDR3 spans 14 residues. V lost 6 bases, J lost 4 bases, and 7 bases stayed unmatched. The germline gives CDR1 MDHEN, CDR2 SYDVKM.